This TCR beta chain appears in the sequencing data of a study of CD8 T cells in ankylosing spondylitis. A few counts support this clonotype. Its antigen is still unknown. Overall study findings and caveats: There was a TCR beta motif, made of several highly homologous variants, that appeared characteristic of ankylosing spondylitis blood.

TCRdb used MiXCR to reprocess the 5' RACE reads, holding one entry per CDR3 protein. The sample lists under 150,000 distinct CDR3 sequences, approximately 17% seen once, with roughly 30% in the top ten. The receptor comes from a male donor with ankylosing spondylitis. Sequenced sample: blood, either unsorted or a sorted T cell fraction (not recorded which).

The CDR3 DNA reads TGTGCCAGCAGTTTTAGGGCAGGCCGGGAGCAGTACTTC. Amino acids: CASSFRAGREQYF. This chain joins TRBV12-3 or TRBV12-4 and TRBJ2-7; D remains ambiguous. V lost 3 bases and J 7 bases, leaving 13 bases between the germline ends. The CDR3 loop spans 13 amino acids.